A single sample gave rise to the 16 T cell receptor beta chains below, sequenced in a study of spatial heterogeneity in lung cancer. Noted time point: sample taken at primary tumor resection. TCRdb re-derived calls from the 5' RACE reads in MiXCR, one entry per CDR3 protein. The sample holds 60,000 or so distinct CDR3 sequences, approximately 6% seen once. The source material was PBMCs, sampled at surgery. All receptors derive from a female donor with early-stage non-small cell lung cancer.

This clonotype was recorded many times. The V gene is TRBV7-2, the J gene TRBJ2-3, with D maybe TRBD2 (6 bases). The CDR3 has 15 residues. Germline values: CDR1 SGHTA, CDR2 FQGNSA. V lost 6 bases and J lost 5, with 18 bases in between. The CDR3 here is CASRSTHLGGDTQYF. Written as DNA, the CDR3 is TGTGCCAGCAGATCGACTCATCTCGGGGGAGATACGCAGTATTTT.

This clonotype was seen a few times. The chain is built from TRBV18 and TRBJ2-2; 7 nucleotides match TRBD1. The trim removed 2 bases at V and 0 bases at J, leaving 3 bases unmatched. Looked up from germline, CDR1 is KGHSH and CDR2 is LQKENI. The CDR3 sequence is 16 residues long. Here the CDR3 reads CASSPWDSANTGELFF. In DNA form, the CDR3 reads TGTGCCAGCTCACCATGGGACAGCGCGAACACCGGGGAGCTGTTTTTT.

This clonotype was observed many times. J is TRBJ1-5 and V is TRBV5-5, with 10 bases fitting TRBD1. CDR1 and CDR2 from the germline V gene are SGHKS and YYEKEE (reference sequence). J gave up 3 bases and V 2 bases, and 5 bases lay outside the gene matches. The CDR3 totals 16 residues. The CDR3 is CASSFWTGGPNQPQHF. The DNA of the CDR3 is TGTGCCAGCAGCTTTTGGACAGGGGGTCCCAATCAGCCCCAGCATTTT.

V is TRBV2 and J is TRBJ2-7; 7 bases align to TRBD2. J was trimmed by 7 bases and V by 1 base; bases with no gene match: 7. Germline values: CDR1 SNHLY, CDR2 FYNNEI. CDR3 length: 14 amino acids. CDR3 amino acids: CASSEGARTSEQYF. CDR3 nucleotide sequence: TGTGCCAGCAGTGAAGGCGCCCGGACTAGTGAGCAGTACTTC.

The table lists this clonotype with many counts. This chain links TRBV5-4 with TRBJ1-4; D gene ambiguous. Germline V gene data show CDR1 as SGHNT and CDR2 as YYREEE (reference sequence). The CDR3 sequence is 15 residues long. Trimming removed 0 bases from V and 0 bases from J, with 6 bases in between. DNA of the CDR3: TGTGCCAGCAGCTTGGGCGGTACAACTAATGAAAAACTGTTTTTT. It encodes CASSLGGTTNEKLFF. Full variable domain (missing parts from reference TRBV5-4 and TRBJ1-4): ETGVTQSPTHLIKTRGQQVTLRCSSQSGHNTVSWYQQALGQGPQFIFQYYREEENGRGNFPPRFSGLQFPNYSSELNVNALELDDSALYLCASSLGGTTNEKLFFGSGTQLSVL.

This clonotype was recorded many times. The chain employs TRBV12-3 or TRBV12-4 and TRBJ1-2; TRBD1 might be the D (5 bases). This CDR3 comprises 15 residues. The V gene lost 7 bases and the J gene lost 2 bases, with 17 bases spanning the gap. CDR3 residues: CASTPDSGGNYGYTF. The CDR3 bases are TGTGCCAGCACCCCAGACAGCGGGGGGAACTATGGCTACACCTTC.

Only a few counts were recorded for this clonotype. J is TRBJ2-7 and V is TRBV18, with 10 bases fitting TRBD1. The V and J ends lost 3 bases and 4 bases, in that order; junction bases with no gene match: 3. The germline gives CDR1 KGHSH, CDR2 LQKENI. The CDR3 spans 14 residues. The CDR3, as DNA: TGTGCCAGCTCACCGGGGACAGGGGTATACGAGCAGTACGTC. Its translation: CASSPGTGVYEQYV.

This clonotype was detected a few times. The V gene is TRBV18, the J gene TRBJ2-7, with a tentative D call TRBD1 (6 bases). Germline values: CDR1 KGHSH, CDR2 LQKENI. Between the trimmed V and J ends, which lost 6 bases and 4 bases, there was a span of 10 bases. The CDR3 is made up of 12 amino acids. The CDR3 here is CASSPDSYEQYV. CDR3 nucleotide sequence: TGTGCCAGCTCGCCGGACAGTTACGAGCAGTACGTC.

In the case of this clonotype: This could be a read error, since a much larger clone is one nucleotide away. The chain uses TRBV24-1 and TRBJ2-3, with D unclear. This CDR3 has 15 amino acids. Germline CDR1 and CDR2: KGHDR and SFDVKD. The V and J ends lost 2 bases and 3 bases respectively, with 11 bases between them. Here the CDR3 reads CATSDSVQATDTQYF. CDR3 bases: TGTGCCACCAGTGATTCCGTACAAGCAACAGATACGCAGTATTTT.

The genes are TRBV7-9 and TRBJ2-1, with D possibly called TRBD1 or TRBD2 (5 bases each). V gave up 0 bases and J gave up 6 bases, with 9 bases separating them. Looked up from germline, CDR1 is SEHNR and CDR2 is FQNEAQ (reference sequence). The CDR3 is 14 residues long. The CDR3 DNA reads TGTGCCAGCAGCTTAGCAGGGGACGCCAATGAGCAGTTCTTC. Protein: CASSLAGDANEQFF.

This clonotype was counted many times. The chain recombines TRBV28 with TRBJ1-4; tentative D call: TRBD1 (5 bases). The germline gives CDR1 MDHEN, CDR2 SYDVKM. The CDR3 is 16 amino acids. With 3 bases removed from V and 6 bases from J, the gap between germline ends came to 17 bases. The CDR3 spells CASSLPPDRWDEKLFF. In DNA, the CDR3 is TGTGCCAGCAGTTTGCCCCCTGACAGATGGGATGAAAAACTGTTTTTT. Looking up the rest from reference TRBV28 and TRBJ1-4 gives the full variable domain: DVKVTQSSRYLVKRTGEKVFLECVQDMDHENMFWYRQDPGLGLRLIYFSYDVKMKEKGDIPEGYSVSREKKERFSLILESASTNQTSMYLCASSLPPDRWDEKLFFGSGTQLSVL.

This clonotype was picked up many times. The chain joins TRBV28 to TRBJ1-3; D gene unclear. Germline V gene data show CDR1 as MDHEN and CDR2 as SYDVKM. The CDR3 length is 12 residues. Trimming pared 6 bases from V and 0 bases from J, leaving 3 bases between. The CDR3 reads CASRASGNTIYF. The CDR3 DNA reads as TGTGCCAGCAGGGCCTCTGGAAACACCATATATTTT.

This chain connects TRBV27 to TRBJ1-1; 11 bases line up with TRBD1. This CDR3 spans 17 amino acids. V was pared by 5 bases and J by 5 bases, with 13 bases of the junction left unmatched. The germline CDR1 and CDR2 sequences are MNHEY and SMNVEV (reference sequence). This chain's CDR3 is CASSRDRGSQQVTEAFF. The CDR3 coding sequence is TGTGCCAGCAGTCGGGACAGGGGGAGCCAACAAGTAACTGAAGCTTTCTTT.

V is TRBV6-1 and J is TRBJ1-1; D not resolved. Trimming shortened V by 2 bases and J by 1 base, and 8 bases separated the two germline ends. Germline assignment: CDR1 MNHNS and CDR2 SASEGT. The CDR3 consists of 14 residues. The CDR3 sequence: CASSEQPSNTEAFF. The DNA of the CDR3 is TGTGCCAGCAGTGAACAGCCATCGAACACTGAAGCTTTCTTT.

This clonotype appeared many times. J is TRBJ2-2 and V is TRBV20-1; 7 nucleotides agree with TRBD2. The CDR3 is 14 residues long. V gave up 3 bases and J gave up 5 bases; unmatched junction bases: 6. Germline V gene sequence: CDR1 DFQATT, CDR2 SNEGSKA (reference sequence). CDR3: CSARRTRETGELFF. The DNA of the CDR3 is TGCAGTGCTAGGAGGACTAGAGAAACCGGGGAGCTGTTTTTT.

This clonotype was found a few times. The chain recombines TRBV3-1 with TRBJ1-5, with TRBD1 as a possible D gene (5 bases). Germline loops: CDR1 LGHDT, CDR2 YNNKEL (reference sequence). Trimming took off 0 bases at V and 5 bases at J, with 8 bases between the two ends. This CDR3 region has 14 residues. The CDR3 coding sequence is TGTGCCAGCAGCCAAGAGCTGGGGGATCAGCCCCAGCATTTT. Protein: CASSQELGDQPQHF.